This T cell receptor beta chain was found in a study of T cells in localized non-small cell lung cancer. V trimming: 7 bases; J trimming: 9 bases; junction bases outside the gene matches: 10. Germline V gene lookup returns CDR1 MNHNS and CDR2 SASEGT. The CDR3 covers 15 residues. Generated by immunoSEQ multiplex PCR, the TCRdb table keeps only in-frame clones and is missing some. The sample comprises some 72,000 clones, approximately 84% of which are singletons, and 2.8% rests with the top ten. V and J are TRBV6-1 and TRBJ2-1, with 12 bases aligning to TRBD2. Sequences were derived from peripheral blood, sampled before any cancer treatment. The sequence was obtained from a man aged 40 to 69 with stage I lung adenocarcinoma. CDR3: CASIKLLAGGGEQFF. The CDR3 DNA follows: TGTGCCAGCATTAAACTACTAGCGGGAGGTGGTGAGCAGTTCTTC.